The rows below give T cell receptor beta chains drawn from one sample of a study of CD8+ T cells in alopecia areata. Assay used: immunoSEQ multiplex PCR; TCRdb lists only in-frame clones, some missing. The sample consists of about 170,000 clones, 67% of them appearing once. The sequenced sample was CD8+ T cells sorted from blood, obtained at week 0. These receptors all stem from a human donor with alopecia areata. Both conserved end residues are part of each CDR3. A D gene is named only where the DNA matches it firmly. Clone size is stated in some rows and not others, as once, few, many or a class when expanded.

clone_size d_call j_call v_call cdr3_nt cdr3_aa
- - TRBJ1-2 TRBV4-1 TGCGCCAGCAGCCAGGGGGTCTATGGCTACACCTTC CASSQGVYGYTF
- TRBD2 TRBJ2-2 TRBV5-6 TGTGCCAGCAGCTTAACTAGCGGGGCCTGGGCCGGGGAGCTGTTTTTT CASSLTSGAWAGELFF
- TRBD1 TRBJ2-7 TRBV10-1 TGCGCCAGCAGCCTACGGACAGGGGACGAGCAGTACTTC CASSLRTGDEQYF
- TRBD1 TRBJ1-1 TRBV11-2 TGTGCCAGCAGCCCGGGACAGGGGGGATTTGAAGCTTTCTTT CASSPGQGGFEAFF
- TRBD1 TRBJ2-3 TRBV5-1 TGCGCCAGCAGCTTCACCGGGACAGCTACAGATACGCAGTATTTT CASSFTGTATDTQYF
- - TRBJ1-4 TRBV5-1 TGCGCCAGCAGCGGAGAAGGGTACCAAGGAAGGGAAAAACTGTTTTTT CASSGEGYQGREKLFF
- - TRBJ1-2 TRBV5-6 TGTGCCAGCAGACAGGGTGATTATGGCTACACCTTC CASRQGDYGYTF
- - TRBJ1-2 TRBV5-1 TGCGCCAGCAGCCCCCGGACAGAATCTAACTATGGCTACACCTTC CASSPRTESNYGYTF
- - TRBJ1-5 TRBV9 TGTGCCAGCAGCGATGGGACCTCCGGGCCCCAGCATTTT CASSDGTSGPQHF
- - TRBJ2-3 TRBV15 TGTGCCACCAGCAGAGTTTCGGCCCCCGGGGATACGCAGTATTTT CATSRVSAPGDTQYF
few - TRBJ2-5 TRBV11-1 TGTGCCAGCAGCGCCGCCGGGGGATCAGAGACCCAGTACTTC CASSAAGGSETQYF
once - TRBJ2-3 TRBV14 TGTGCCAGCAGCCCCCGCGGGGATACGCAGTATTTT CASSPRGDTQYF
- TRBD1 TRBJ1-1 TRBV5-1 TGCGCCAGCAGCTTGGAATTACAGGGGGCGAGTATAACTGAAGCTTTCTTT CASSLELQGASITEAFF
- - TRBJ1-1 TRBV9 TGTGCCAGCAGCCCCCACCCGGGAGAAATTGAAGCTTTCTTT CASSPHPGEIEAFF
- - TRBJ1-2 TRBV27 TGTGCCAGCAGTTTCGATCTCTATGGCTACACCTTC CASSFDLYGYTF
- TRBD1 TRBJ1-1 TRBV2 TGTGCCAGGGGGACAGCACTCTCGATGAACACTGAAGCTTTCTTT CARGTALSMNTEAFF
- - TRBJ2-7 TRBV4-1 TGCGCCAGCACCGAGCAGTACTTC CASTEQYF
- - TRBJ1-1 TRBV11-3 TGTGCCAGCAGCTTCGGGCACATGAACACTGAAGCTTTCTTT CASSFGHMNTEAFF
- - TRBJ1-4 TRBV4-2 TGTGCCAGCAGCCAAGGGGGGAGGACAACTAATGAAAAACTGTTTTTT CASSQGGRTTNEKLFF
- - TRBJ2-5 TRBV11-2 TGTGCCAGCAGCTTAGGAGGGTACCAAGAGACCCAGTACTTC CASSLGGYQETQYF
- TRBD2 TRBJ2-1 TRBV30 TGTGCCTGGGAAGGACTAGCGGGGAATGAGCAGTTCTTC CAWEGLAGNEQFF
- - TRBJ2-6 TRBV25-1 TGTGCCAGCAGTGGGCAGGGTGCTGGGGCCAACGTCCTGACTTTC CASSGQGAGANVLTF
few TRBD1 TRBJ2-5 TRBV4-1 TGCGCCAGCAGCCAATTGACAGGGGTCGAGACCCAGTACTTC CASSQLTGVETQYF
- - TRBJ2-6 TRBV12-5 TGTGCTAGTGGGTGGTGGCCTGGGGCCAACGTCCTGACTTTC CASGWWPGANVLTF
- - TRBJ2-2 TRBV6-6 TGTGCCATCCCCACGGGGACCGGGGAGCTGTTTTTT CAIPTGTGELFF
- - TRBJ2-7 TRBV19 TGTGCCAGTAGTATCGAACAGGGTAGCTACGAGCAGTACTTC CASSIEQGSYEQYF
- - TRBJ1-2 TRBV14 TGTGCCAGCAGCCAAGATCCGAAGGGGACCTATGGCTACACCTTC CASSQDPKGTYGYTF
- - TRBJ2-1 TRBV27 TGTGCCAGCAGTGCCGGTTCCTCCTACAATGAGCAGTTCTTC CASSAGSSYNEQFF
- - TRBJ2-2 TRBV29-1 TGCAGCGTTGCCCTCAGGGGGGGAATGAACACCGGGGAGCTGTTTTTT CSVALRGGMNTGELFF
- - TRBJ1-2 TRBV6-5 TGTGCCAGCAGTACGGACAGCTATGGCTACACCTTC CASSTDSYGYTF
- - TRBJ2-7 TRBV29-1 TGCAGCGTTGAAGAGGGGGAGGTCTACGAGCAGTACTTC CSVEEGEVYEQYF
- - TRBJ2-7 TRBV9 TGTGCCAGCAGCACAGGAGGGGATTACGAGCAGTACTTC CASSTGGDYEQYF